The subject of this entry is one T cell receptor beta chain. Its antigen remains unknown. The assay was immunoSEQ multiplex PCR, and TCRdb's table has in-frame clones only and misses some. The sample holds some 150,000 clones, roughly 89% seen once. This sample is part of a study of T cell responses to AZD1222 COVID-19 vaccine. Overall study context: Second-dose intervals near 4 or 12 weeks were combined.

General study findings and limits: Spike-specific TCR breadth and depth went up after people got two AZD1222 doses. Spike-spanning, vaccine-associated CD4 TCRs were dominant at 160-218 and 743-854. Donors were chiefly white British, with a greater number of females, and clonal diversity was perhaps underestimated.

There are 15 residues in the CDR3. V trimming: 1 base; J trimming: 5 bases; junction bases outside the gene matches: 2. CDR1 is SEHNR and CDR2 is FQNEAQ in the germline V gene (reference sequence). This receptor was obtained from an adult in good health. This chain uses TRBV7-9 with TRBJ1-4, with 9 positions matching TRBD1. Sample: peripheral blood, taken on day 0 of AZD1222 vaccination. Written as DNA, the CDR3 is TGTGCCAGCAGCTTAGGACAGGGGGAGAATGAAAAACTGTTTTTT. Translation gives CASSLGQGENEKLFF.